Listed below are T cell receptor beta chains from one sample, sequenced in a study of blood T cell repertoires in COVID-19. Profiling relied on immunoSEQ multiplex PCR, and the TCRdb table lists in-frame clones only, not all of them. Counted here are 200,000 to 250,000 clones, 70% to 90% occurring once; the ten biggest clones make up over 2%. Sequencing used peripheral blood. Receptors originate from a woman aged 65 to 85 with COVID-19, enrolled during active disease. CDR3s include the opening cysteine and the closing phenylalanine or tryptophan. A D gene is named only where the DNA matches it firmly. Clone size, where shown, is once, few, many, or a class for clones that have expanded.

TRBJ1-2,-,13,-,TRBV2,TGTGCCAGCAGTGCAGCCGTAAACTATGGCTACACCTTC,CASSAAVNYGYTF
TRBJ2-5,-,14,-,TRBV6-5,TGTGCCAGCAGTTACTCGACGAGGTTGGAGACCCAGTACTTC,CASSYSTRLETQYF
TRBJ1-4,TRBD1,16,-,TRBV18,TGTGCCAGCTCGACCGAACCACAGGGGTCTAATGAAAAACTGTTTTTT,CASSTEPQGSNEKLFF
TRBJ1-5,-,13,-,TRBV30,TGTGCCTGGAACCCAGACAGTAATCAGCCCCAGCATTTT,CAWNPDSNQPQHF
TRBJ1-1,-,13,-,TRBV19,TGTGCCAGTAGTTCGTTCGGGAACACTGAAGCTTTCTTT,CASSSFGNTEAFF
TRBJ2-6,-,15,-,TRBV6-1,TGTGCCAGCAGTGATACAGGGTCTGGGGCCAACGTCCTGACTTTC,CASSDTGSGANVLTF
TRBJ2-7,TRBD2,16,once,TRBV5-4,TGTGCCAGCACCCCCGGGGTGGGACTAGGCCCCTACGAGCAGTACTTC,CASTPGVGLGPYEQYF
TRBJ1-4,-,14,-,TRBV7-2,TGTGCCAGCAGCGCGACAACCACGTCGGAAAAACTGTTTTTT,CASSATTTSEKLFF
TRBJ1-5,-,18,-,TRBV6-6,TGTGCCAGCAGTCTTCACCCCCGAGCCGATTATAGCAATCAGCCCCAGCATTTT,CASSLHPRADYSNQPQHF
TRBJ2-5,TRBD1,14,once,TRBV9,TGTGCCAGCAGCCTAGGGGGCTTGGGAGAGACCCAGTACTTC,CASSLGGLGETQYF
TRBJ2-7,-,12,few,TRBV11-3,TGTGCCAGCCAGGTACAGGGATACGAGCAGTACTTC,CASQVQGYEQYF
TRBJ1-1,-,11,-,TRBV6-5,TGTGCCAGCATGCGGGACACTGAAGCTTTCTTT,CASMRDTEAFF
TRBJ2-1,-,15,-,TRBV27,TGTGCCAGCAGCCGGGGGGACAGGAATGTGAATGAGCAGTTCTTC,CASSRGDRNVNEQFF
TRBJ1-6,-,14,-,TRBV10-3,TGTGCCATCAGTGAGATTAACGAGAATTCACCCCTCCACTTT,CAISEINENSPLHF
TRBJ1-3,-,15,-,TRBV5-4,TGTGCCAGCAGCTTCGGGACTTTCCCTGGAAACACCATATATTTT,CASSFGTFPGNTIYF
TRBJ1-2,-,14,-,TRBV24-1,TGTGCCACCAGTGATTCGGTGGGGCTGGGGGGCTACACCTTC,CATSDSVGLGGYTF
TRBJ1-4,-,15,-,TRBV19,TGTGCCAGTAGTGTTCGGAGGCTGGCTAATGAAAAACTGTTTTTT,CASSVRRLANEKLFF
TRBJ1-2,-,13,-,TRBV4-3,TGCGCCAGCAGCCAAGCCCCGGACTATGGCTACACCTTC,CASSQAPDYGYTF
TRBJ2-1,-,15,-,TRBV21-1,TGTGCCAGCAGCAAGAATCTAGCGGGTTTCAATGAGCAGTTCTTC,CASSKNLAGFNEQFF
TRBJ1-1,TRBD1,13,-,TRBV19,TGTGCCAGCCGGGGACAGGGAAACACTGAAGCTTTCTTT,CASRGQGNTEAFF
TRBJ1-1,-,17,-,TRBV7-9,TGTGCCAGCAGCTTAGGCGGGGTTCTAAATATGAACACTGAAGCTTTCTTT,CASSLGGVLNMNTEAFF
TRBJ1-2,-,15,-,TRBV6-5,TGTGCCAGCACCCGAGGGGGTCCCCGCCTCTATGGCTACACCTTC,CASTRGGPRLYGYTF
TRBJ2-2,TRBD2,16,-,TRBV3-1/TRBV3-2,TGTGCCAGCAGCCGTCTAGCGGGAGGGGGCACCGGGGAGCTGTTTTTT,CASSRLAGGGTGELFF
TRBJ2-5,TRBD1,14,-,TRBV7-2,TGTGCCAGCAGCTTTACAGGGGTCGGAGAGACCCAGTACTTC,CASSFTGVGETQYF
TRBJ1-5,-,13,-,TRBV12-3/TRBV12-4,TGTGCCAGCAGAGAACAGGCAGGTCAGCCCCAGCATTTT,CASREQAGQPQHF
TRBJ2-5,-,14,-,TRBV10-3,TGTGCCATCAGTGAACCCGGCCAGGGAGAGACCCAGTACTTC,CAISEPGQGETQYF
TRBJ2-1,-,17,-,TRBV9,TGTGCCAGCAGCGTCCGCGGCGGCCTTAGCTCCTACAATGAGCAGTTCTTC,CASSVRGGLSSYNEQFF
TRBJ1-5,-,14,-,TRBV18,TGTGCCAGCTCACCCGAGCAGGCAGGTCAGCCCCAGCATTTT,CASSPEQAGQPQHF
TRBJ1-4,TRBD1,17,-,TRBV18,TGTGCCAGCTCACCAATCCCCCCGGGACAGGTGAATGAAAAACTGTTTTTT,CASSPIPPGQVNEKLFF
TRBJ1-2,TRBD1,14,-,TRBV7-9,TGTGCCAGCAGCGAACAACAGGGGGCTGATGGCTACACCTTC,CASSEQQGADGYTF
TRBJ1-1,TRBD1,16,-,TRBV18,TGTGCCAGCTCGCGGCAGGGGGTCATATTGAACACTGAAGCTTTCTTT,CASSRQGVILNTEAFF
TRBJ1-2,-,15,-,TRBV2,TGTGCCAGCAGTGAAGGGACTGGACAGTACTACGGCTACACCTTC,CASSEGTGQYYGYTF
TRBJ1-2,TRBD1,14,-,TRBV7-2,TGTGCCAGCAGCTTAAGCAGGGGGCATCATGGCTACACCTTC,CASSLSRGHHGYTF
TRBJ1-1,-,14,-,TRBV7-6,TGTGCCAGCAGCTTAGAGGGGCGGAACACTGAAGCTTTCTTT,CASSLEGRNTEAFF
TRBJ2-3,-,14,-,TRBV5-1,TGCGCCAGCAGCCCCGGACAGAGCACAGATACGCAGTATTTT,CASSPGQSTDTQYF
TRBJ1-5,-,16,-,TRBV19,TGTGCCAGTAGTACACGGACGGGGGGGGTCCATCAGCCCCAGCATTTT,CASSTRTGGVHQPQHF
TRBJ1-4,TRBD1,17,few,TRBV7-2,TGTGCCAGCAGCTCTCGGGACAGGCAACCAACTAATGAAAAACTGTTTTTT,CASSSRDRQPTNEKLFF
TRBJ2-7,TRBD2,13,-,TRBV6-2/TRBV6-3,TGTGCCAGCAGTCTCAGGGACTACGGCGAGCAGTACTTC,CASSLRDYGEQYF
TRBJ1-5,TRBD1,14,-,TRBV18,TGTGCCAGCTCACCTGGGACAGGGGATCAGCCCCAGCATTTT,CASSPGTGDQPQHF
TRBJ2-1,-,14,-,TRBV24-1,TGTGCCACCAGGGGACGGGTAGGGGGCAATGAGCAGTTCTTC,CATRGRVGGNEQFF
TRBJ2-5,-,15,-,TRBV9,TGTGCCAGCAGCGTAGGGGCCAGCGGACAAGAGACCCAGTACTTC,CASSVGASGQETQYF
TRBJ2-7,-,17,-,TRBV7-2,TGTGCCAGCAGCCATAGGGGGGGGATAGCGGTCGCTTACGAGCAGTACTTC,CASSHRGGIAVAYEQYF
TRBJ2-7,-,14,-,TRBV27,TGTGCCAGCAGTTGGGGGCCAATTCTCTACGAGCAGTACTTC,CASSWGPILYEQYF
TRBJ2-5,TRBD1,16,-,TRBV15,TGTGCCACCAGCAGTCGTATGACAGGGGGCGGGGAGACCCAGTACTTC,CATSSRMTGGGETQYF
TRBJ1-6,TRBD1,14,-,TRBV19,TGTGCCAGTAGTGGGACAGCTAATAATTCACCCCTCCACTTT,CASSGTANNSPLHF
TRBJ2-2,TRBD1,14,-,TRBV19,TGTGCCAGTAGTAAGGGACAGGGGGCCGGGGAGCTGTTTTTT,CASSKGQGAGELFF
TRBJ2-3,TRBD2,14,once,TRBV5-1,TGCGCCAGCAGCTTAGGCGGGGGGAAGGATACGCAGTATTTT,CASSLGGGKDTQYF